This T cell receptor beta chain was identified during a study of T cells in Graves' hyperthyroidism and ophthalmopathy. This clonotype was found a few times. Germline V gene lookup returns CDR1 SQVTM and CDR2 ANQGSEA. The CDR3 spans 13 residues. V gave up 8 bases and J gave up 0 bases, with 13 bases separating them. Template material for amplifying TCR beta CDR3 regions consisted of RNA transcripts. Researchers ran a first-round RT-PCR on the TCR CDR3 using the HTBI primer set. TCRdb reprocessed the multiplex PCR reads via MiXCR and lists one record per CDR3 protein. The sample holds around 660,000 distinct CDR3 sequences, approximately 42% seen once. Diagnoses were established using clinical symptoms, serum thyroxine and TRAb, thyroid ultrasound and orbital computed tomography.

This chain uses TRBV29-1 with TRBJ1-1, with a possible D match to TRBD1 (6 bases). The sequence came from an adult man with Graves' disease, either hyperthyroidism or ophthalmopathy (not recorded which). The sequenced sample consisted of peripheral blood or thyroid tissue (not recorded which). The CDR3: CSSYRAMNTEAFF. DNA for the CDR3: TGCAGCTCGTACAGGGCGATGAACACTGAAGCTTTCTTT.